These 28 T cell receptor beta chains were all obtained from the same sample, sequenced in a study of cytomegalovirus exposure and HLA in healthy donors. Repertoires were generated with immunoSEQ multiplex PCR, while TCRdb's copy carries only in-frame clones and drops some. Here the sample spans approximately 160,000 clones, approximately 84% being singletons. The specimen was PBMCs. These receptors originate from a young man in good health and CMV-seropositive.

The chain employs TRBV29-1 and TRBJ2-5; D is possibly TRBD1 (8 bases). This CDR3 has 14 residues. V lost 4 bases, J lost 2 bases, and 14 bases lay in between. Germline lookup yields CDR1 SQVTM and CDR2 ANQGSEA. CDR3 sequence reads: CSVGYRGGQETQYF. For the CDR3, the DNA is TGCAGCGTTGGATACAGGGGGGGGCAAGAGACCCAGTACTTC.

The chain couples TRBV28 to TRBJ1-1; TRBD1 matches 11 bases. CDR1 is MDHEN and CDR2 is SYDVKM in the germline V gene. V shed 1 base, J shed 3 bases, and the junction held 1 base outside the gene matches. This CDR3 has 15 residues. The CDR3 nucleotides read TGTGCCAGCAGTTTATCGGGACAGGGGGACACTGAAGCTTTCTTT. Translating gives CASSLSGQGDTEAFF.

The chain recombines TRBV11-3 with TRBJ1-6; tentative D call: TRBD1 (6 bases). The germline gives CDR1 SGHNT, CDR2 YENEEA. This CDR3 comprises 13 residues. Deletions cut 8 bases from V and 5 bases from J, with 10 bases between. The CDR3 loop is CASSRTDNSPLHF. Here the CDR3 DNA reads TGTGCCAGCTCTAGGACAGATAATTCACCCCTCCACTTT.

CDR3 nucleotides: TGTGCCATCCGAGGCTCGGGGCAGCCCCAGCATTTT. Its protein is CAIRGSGQPQHF. This chain joins TRBV10-3 and TRBJ1-5, with D uncertain. The CDR3 has 12 amino acids. CDR1 and CDR2 from the germline V gene are ENHRY and SYGVKD. The ends were cut back, 8 bases at V and 7 bases at J, with 12 bases in the middle.

The chain employs TRBV9 and TRBJ2-3; the D gene is possibly TRBD2 (6 bases). The CDR3 totals 14 residues. Germline assignment: CDR1 SGDLS and CDR2 YYNGEE. Trimming left V 3 bases short and J 6 bases short, with 14 bases between. As DNA, the CDR3 is TGTGCCAGCAGCGGGGGACTCGGAGGGGATACGCAGTATTTT. Translating it yields CASSGGLGGDTQYF. Looking up the rest from reference TRBV9 and TRBJ2-3 gives the full variable domain: DSGVTQTPKHLITATGQRVTLRCSPRSGDLSVYWYQQSLDQGLQFLIQYYNGEERAKGNILERFSAQQFPDLHSELNLSSLELGDSALYFCASSGGLGGDTQYFGPGTRLTVL.

The chain combines TRBV2 with TRBJ2-2; possible D gene TRBD1, 6 bases. V was pared by 4 bases and J by 5 bases, with 8 bases between. CDR1 and CDR2 from the germline V gene are SNHLY and FYNNEI. The CDR3 runs to 13 residues. The CDR3 loop reads CASSGQGTGELFF. The CDR3 nucleotides are TGTGCCAGCAGTGGTCAGGGGACCGGGGAGCTGTTTTTT. Drawing the rest from reference TRBV2 and TRBJ2-2, the complete variable domain is EPEVTQTPSHQVTQMGQEVILRCVPISNHLYFYWYRQILGQKVEFLVSFYNNEISEKSEIFDDQFSVERPDGSNFTLKIRSTKLEDSAMYFCASSGQGTGELFFGEGSRLTVL.

The genes are TRBV6-1 and TRBJ1-2; D is perhaps TRBD1 (5 bases). The CDR3 covers 13 residues. V was pared by 6 bases and J by 8 bases, with 16 bases between. Germline CDR1 MNHNS, CDR2 SASEGT. The CDR3 spells CASSLSGINGYTF. CDR3 DNA: TGTGCCAGCAGCTTGTCAGGGATTAACGGCTACACCTTC.

This clone was picked up one time. The chain combines TRBV28 with TRBJ1-2, with TRBD1 as a possible D gene (6 bases). The CDR3 consists of 13 residues. The germline V gene encodes CDR1 MDHEN and CDR2 SYDVKM. V lost 3 bases to trimming and J lost 10 bases, with 15 bases between them. CDR3 in amino acids: CASSFGGRMDYTF. CDR3 DNA: TGTGCCAGCAGTTTCGGGGGGCGAATGGACTACACCTTC.

A note on this clone: The germline gene is not matched at one end of the junction; a read error may be the cause. The chain is built from TRBV11-1 and TRBJ2-5; a weak D match, TRBD2 (5 bases). CDR1 and CDR2 (germline): SGHAT, FQDESV (reference sequence). The CDR3 is 15 amino acids. Written as DNA, the CDR3 is TGTGCCAGCAGTTTAGATCCGGGGTCCCAAGAGACCCAGTACTTC. Translating it yields CASSLDPGSQETQYF.

The chain carries TRBV13 and TRBJ2-1, with D perhaps matching TRBD1 (5 bases). V lost 4 bases to trimming and J lost 0 bases, with 13 bases between them. The V gene's germline CDR1 is PRHDT and CDR2 FYEKMQ (reference sequence). This CDR3 region has 16 residues. As DNA, the CDR3 is TGTGCCAGCAGCTCCCAGGGCACCAGCTCCTACAATGAGCAGTTCTTC. Encoded protein: CASSSQGTSSYNEQFF.

The V and J genes are TRBV13 and TRBJ2-7, with 9 nucleotides matching TRBD1. CDR1 is PRHDT and CDR2 is FYEKMQ in the germline V gene (reference sequence). CDR3 length: 15 amino acids. Trimming removed 3 bases from V and 6 bases from J; junction bases left unmatched: 9. CDR3 region: CASSLAGTGYGEQYF. In DNA form, the CDR3 reads TGTGCCAGCAGCTTGGCCGGGACAGGGTATGGCGAGCAGTACTTC. Full variable domain (rest looked up from reference TRBV13 and TRBJ2-7): AAGVIQSPRHLIKEKRETATLKCYPIPRHDTVYWYQQGPGQDPQFLISFYEKMQSDKGSIPDRFSAQQFSDYHSELNMSSLELGDSALYFCASSLAGTGYGEQYFGPGTRLTVT.

V and J are TRBV5-1 and TRBJ2-7, with D unclear. This CDR3 has 14 residues. The V gene's germline CDR1 is SGHRS and CDR2 YFSETQ. The V and J ends lost 0 bases and 5 bases respectively, with 12 bases between them. The CDR3 nucleotides read TGCGCCAGCAGCTTGGGTCGACTCAAAGACGAGCAGTACTTC. It translates to CASSLGRLKDEQYF.

The V and J genes are TRBV29-1 and TRBJ2-2, with D possibly being TRBD2 (5 bases). Germline values: CDR1 SQVTM, CDR2 ANQGSEA. The CDR3 has 11 amino acids. V gave up 4 bases and J gave up 7 bases, with 7 bases separating them. Written as DNA, the CDR3 is TGCAGCGTTGCCCGGGGCGGGGAGCTGTTTTTT. This codes for CSVARGGELFF.

The CDR3 DNA follows: TGTGCCAGCAGCTTTTCGGGGTACGAGCAGTACTTC. Amino acids: CASSFSGYEQYF. The chain carries TRBV6-5 and TRBJ2-7; D might be TRBD2 (5 bases). The CDR3 length is 12 residues. Germline V gene lookup returns CDR1 MNHEY and CDR2 SVGAGI. V lost 6 bases, J lost 4 bases, and 10 bases lay in between.

The chain has TRBV7-9 and TRBJ1-1; D is unresolved. Germline V lookup: CDR1 SEHNR, CDR2 FQNEAQ (reference sequence). The V end lost 5 bases, the J end lost 0 bases, and 10 bases lay between the germline ends. This CDR3 contains 14 residues. CDR3 in amino acids: CASSEQIMNTEAFF. CDR3 DNA sequence: TGTGCCAGCAGCGAACAGATCATGAACACTGAAGCTTTCTTT.

This chain uses TRBV11-1 with TRBJ2-7; D perhaps matches TRBD2 (6 bases). In germline, CDR1 is SGHAT, CDR2 FQDESV (reference sequence). The CDR3 totals 16 residues. The germline V and J ends were trimmed by 5 bases and 0 bases, with 17 bases remaining between them. CDR3 coding DNA: TGTGCCAGCAGCCCCCTTAGCGGCCTGAGCTCCTACGAGCAGTACTTC. Translated, it gives CASSPLSGLSSYEQYF.

This clone was detected a few times. V and J are TRBV6-6 and TRBJ2-5; 8 bases map to TRBD1. Germline V gives CDR1 MNHNY, CDR2 SVGAGI (reference sequence). This CDR3 has 15 residues. The V and J ends lost 0 bases and 5 bases, in that order; junction bases with no gene match: 5. The CDR3, as DNA: TGTGCCAGCAGTTACTCAGCGACAGGGGCGGAGACCCAGTACTTC. Protein product: CASSYSATGAETQYF.

DNA of the CDR3: TGTGCCAGCAGCCCCGGTGGTGACAGGGCGGGATACGAGCAGTACTTC. Translation: CASSPGGDRAGYEQYF. The rearrangement joins TRBV9 to TRBJ2-7; tentatively, D is TRBD1 (7 bases). The CDR3 length is 16 residues. Germline CDR1 SGDLS, CDR2 YYNGEE. V was pared by 4 bases and J by 4 bases, with 21 bases between.

This chain links TRBV15 with TRBJ2-7; the D gene is possibly TRBD2 (5 bases). There are 16 residues in the CDR3. The germline gives CDR1 LNHNV, CDR2 YYDKDF (reference sequence). Trimming shortened V by 0 bases and J by 0 bases, and 12 bases separated the two germline ends. The CDR3 loop reads CATSRDRGSSSYEQYF. The CDR3 DNA is TGTGCCACCAGCAGAGACCGCGGGTCGAGCTCCTACGAGCAGTACTTC.

This chain links TRBV19 with TRBJ2-1, with D unresolved. CDR1 and CDR2 from the germline V gene are LNHDA and SQIVND (reference sequence). CDR3 length: 12 amino acids. Trimming left V 4 bases short and J 8 bases short, with 9 bases between. CDR3 sequence reads: CASSTVDYEQFF. In DNA form, the CDR3 reads TGTGCCAGTAGTACTGTAGACTATGAGCAGTTCTTC.

The chain links TRBV12-2 to TRBJ2-1; whether TRBD2, the table's D call, matches the DNA was not checked. TRBV12-2 is classified as a pseudogene. The CDR3 runs to 13 residues. CDR3 coding DNA: TGTGCAAGTCGCTTAGATAAGCGGGGCGAGCAGTTCTTC. It specifies CASRLDKRGEQFF.

This rearrangement joins TRBV6-5 to TRBJ2-5, with TRBD2 as a possible D gene (5 bases). CDR1 MNHEY and CDR2 SVGAGI come from the germline V gene. The CDR3 consists of 13 residues. V lost 6 bases, J lost 4 bases, and 12 bases lay in between. CDR3 nucleotides: TGTGCCAGCAGCAGGAGCGGCGGAGAGACCCAGTACTTC. This translates into CASSRSGGETQYF.

This chain connects TRBV10-3 to TRBJ1-4; TRBD1 matches 7 bases. V lost 0 bases to trimming and J lost 3 bases; unmatched junction nucleotides: 4. Germline V gives CDR1 ENHRY, CDR2 SYGVKD. This CDR3 has 16 residues. CDR3 residues: CAISESSGTANEKLFF. The CDR3 bases are TGTGCCATCAGTGAGTCTTCCGGGACAGCTAATGAAAAACTGTTTTTT.

CDR3 sequence: CASSSRGAQETQYF. The CDR3 DNA reads TGCGCCAGCAGCTCGCGGGGGGCCCAAGAGACCCAGTACTTC. The chain has TRBV5-1 and TRBJ2-5; 8 bases map to TRBD2. V was clipped by 3 bases and J by 1 base; unmatched bases: 2. The CDR3 length is 14 residues. The V gene's germline CDR1 is SGHRS and CDR2 YFSETQ.

The chain has TRBV6-1 and TRBJ2-1; TRBD2 matches at 12 bases. With 8 bases clipped from V and 4 bases from J, the junction kept 3 bases outside the gene matches. Germline CDR1 is MNHNS and CDR2 is SASEGT. This CDR3 spans 14 amino acids. The CDR3 loop reads CASQTSGGYNEQFF. CDR3 nucleotide sequence: TGTGCCAGCCAGACTAGCGGGGGTTACAATGAGCAGTTCTTC.

The V gene is TRBV15, the J gene TRBJ1-4, with a possible D match to TRBD1 (5 bases). Trimming took off 2 bases at V and 7 bases at J, with 17 bases between the two ends. The CDR3 has 16 amino acids. Germline assignment: CDR1 LNHNV and CDR2 YYDKDF (reference sequence). CDR3 region: CATSRPRPVGGEKLFF. CDR3 DNA: TGTGCCACCAGCAGACCTAGGCCCGTCGGGGGTGAAAAACTGTTTTTT.

The V call is TRBV6-5, the J call TRBJ2-7, with D tentatively TRBD2 (6 bases). Between the trimmed V and J ends, which lost 0 bases and 5 bases, there was a span of 11 bases. Looked up from germline, CDR1 is MNHEY and CDR2 is SVGAGI. The CDR3 has 14 amino acids. The CDR3 spells CASSYSRRGDEQYF. CDR3 in DNA: TGTGCCAGCAGTTACTCTCGGAGGGGCGACGAGCAGTACTTC.

The chain couples TRBV2 to TRBJ2-2, with D hard to call. There are 15 residues in the CDR3. Trimming cost V 0 bases and J 6 bases, with 11 bases left between them. Germline V gene data show CDR1 as SNHLY and CDR2 as FYNNEI. The CDR3 nucleotides are TGTGCCAGCAGTGAAGCGTCCAGGTCGGCCGGGGAGCTGTTTTTT. The encoded protein is CASSEASRSAGELFF.